The text below deals with one TCR beta chain. In the authors' workflow: Researchers report that nucleated cell counts were estimated from reference gene primer amplification. The method was immunoSEQ multiplex PCR; TCRdb's version includes in-frame clones alone and lacks a portion of them. D and trimming come from the DNA, and the V and J calls and clone size come from that table. The sample holds about 250,000 clones; 85% are singletons and the top ten take 5.1%. This sample stems from a study of blood T cell repertoires in COVID-19. Whole-study context: Collection of acute and convalescent COVID-19 samples took place in the United States, Italy and Spain. PBMCs, B-cell-depleted T cells, or T cells were the source of the cDNA or gDNA that made up the material.

Germline V gene sequence: CDR1 KGHDR, CDR2 SFDVKD. V trimming: 0 bases; J trimming: 6 bases; junction bases outside the gene matches: 4. This CDR3 is 15 amino acids long. Material: peripheral blood. The gene calls are TRBV24-1 and TRBJ2-7; TRBD1 aligns across 10 bases. The clonotype comes from a man aged 45-65 years with active or convalescent COVID-19. The CDR3 DNA sequence: TGTGCCACCAGTGATTTGGGGGACAGGGGCGGCGAGCAGTACTTC. Protein sequence: CATSDLGDRGGEQYF.